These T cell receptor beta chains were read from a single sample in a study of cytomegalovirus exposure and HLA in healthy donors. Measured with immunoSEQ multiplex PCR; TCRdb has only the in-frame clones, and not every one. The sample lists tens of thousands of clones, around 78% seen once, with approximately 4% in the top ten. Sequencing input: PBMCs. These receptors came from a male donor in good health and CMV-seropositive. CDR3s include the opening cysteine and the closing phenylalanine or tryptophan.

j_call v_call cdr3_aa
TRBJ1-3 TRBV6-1 CASRATGNTIYF
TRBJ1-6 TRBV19 CASSITGVDSPLHF
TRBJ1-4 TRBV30 CAGATIEKLFF
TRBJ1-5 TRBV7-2 CASSSETGHQPQHF
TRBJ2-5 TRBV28 CASSFGAGEGWAQYF
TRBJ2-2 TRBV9 CASSLLAGTGELFF
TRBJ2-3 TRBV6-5 CASSYQAPLSTDTQYF
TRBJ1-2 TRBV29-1 CSVGLRGEGGYGYTF
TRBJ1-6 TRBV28 CASSTDPGQISPLHF
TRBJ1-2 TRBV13 CASSLGGAANYGYTF
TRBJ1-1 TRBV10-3 CAISESQTTEAFF
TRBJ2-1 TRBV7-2 CASSPDRVNEQFF
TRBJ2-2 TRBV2 CASNLVSGNTGELFF
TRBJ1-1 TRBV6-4 CASSLEGNTEAFF
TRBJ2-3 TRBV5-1 CASSAGLAYTDTQYF
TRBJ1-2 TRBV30 CAWSSLRGYTF
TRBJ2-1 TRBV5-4 CASSEGQGGFGEQFF
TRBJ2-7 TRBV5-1 CASSLTSGGSSYEQYF
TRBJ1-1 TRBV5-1 CASSLGGPREAFF
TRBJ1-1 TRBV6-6 CASSQYGGGNTEAFF
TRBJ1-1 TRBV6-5 CASSRVGGNTEAFF
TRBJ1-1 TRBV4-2 CASSQDTVGPLSRPNTEAFF
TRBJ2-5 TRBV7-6 CASSPMALAGGSETQYF
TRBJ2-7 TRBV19 CASSILGGNEQYF
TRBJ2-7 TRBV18 CASSQGQRNYEQYF
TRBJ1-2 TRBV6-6 CASRTGQAPGYTF
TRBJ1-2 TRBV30 CAWSVEEKYGYTF
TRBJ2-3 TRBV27 CASSSGSTDTQYF
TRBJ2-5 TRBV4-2 CASSQERGGQETQYF
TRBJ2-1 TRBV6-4 CASSTETTNEQFF
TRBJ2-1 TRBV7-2 CASSPSESSYNEQFF
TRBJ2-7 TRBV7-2 CASSPGQGARFEQYF
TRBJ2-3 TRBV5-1 CASSLYGTPQRTDTQYF
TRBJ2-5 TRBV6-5 CASVKLAGGETQYF
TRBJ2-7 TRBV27 CASSYGVGYEQYF
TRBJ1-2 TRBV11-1 CASSSSTGGIYTF